This record covers a single T cell receptor (beta chain). Its cognate antigen is unknown. CDR3 length: 12 residues. V shed 3 bases and J shed 2 bases, with 6 bases lying between them. Germline V gene sequence: CDR1 DFQATT, CDR2 SNEGSKA (reference sequence). The sample belongs to a study of early T cells in non-severe SARS-CoV-2 infection. Study-wide context: Bulk RNA isolated from unsorted whole blood underwent sequencing; chains were not paired.

As part of library construction, unique molecular identifiers were attached to individual cDNA molecules. MiXCR, run by TCRdb on the 5' RACE reads, gives a single entry per CDR3 protein. The sample includes tens of thousands of distinct CDR3 sequences, under 15% seen only once; the top ten take around 5.8%. Study outcomes and limitations: Private and CD4 specificities were missed by VDJdb matching, skewed to anti-spike CD8.

This chain uses TRBV20-1 with TRBJ2-3, with TRBD1 as a possible D gene (5 bases). The receptor was isolated from an adult who was a healthcare worker with PCR-confirmed SARS-CoV-2 infection or an uninfected control (not recorded which). Sequenced sample: whole blood. The CDR3 protein is CSASRDTDTQYF. In DNA, the CDR3 is TGCAGTGCTAGCAGGGACACAGATACGCAGTATTTT.